A selection of T cell receptor beta chains follows, all from one sample in a study of shared clonotypes between healthy human individuals. Assay: immunoSEQ multiplex PCR; the TCRdb copy retains only in-frame clones and omits some. The profile shows roughly 76,000 clones, about 61% of them singletons. The sequenced material came from memory CD8+ T cells sorted from blood. The receptors stem from a man aged 30 to 39 in good health. Both conserved end residues are part of each CDR3. D genes are given only for firm matches. Clone size is shown for a subset of rows, as once, few, many or a class of expanded clone.

j_gene | v_gene | abundance | d_gene | CDR3aa | CDR3nt
TRBJ1-4 | TRBV10-3 | - | - | CAISEGAPEKLFF | TGTGCCATCAGTGAGGGGGCGCCTGAAAAACTGTTTTTT
TRBJ1-5 | TRBV4-2 | - | - | CASSQDRDLNQPQHF | TGTGCCAGCAGCCAAGACAGGGACCTCAATCAGCCCCAGCATTTT
TRBJ1-1 | TRBV6-6 | - | - | CASRVARGLNTEAFF | TGTGCCAGCAGGGTGGCGAGAGGACTGAACACTGAAGCTTTCTTT
TRBJ2-5 | TRBV7-2 | once | TRBD2 | CASSLGLAGVFGTQYF | TGTGCCAGCAGCTTAGGGCTAGCGGGAGTCTTTGGGACCCAGTACTTC
TRBJ2-6 | TRBV9 | - | TRBD1 | CASSGRGQGALGANVLTF | TGTGCCAGCAGCGGTCGGGGACAGGGGGCGCTTGGGGCCAACGTCCTGACTTTC
TRBJ2-1 | TRBV6-5 | once | - | CASSYSPTGSNEQFF | TGTGCCAGCAGTTACTCCCCGACAGGATCCAATGAGCAGTTCTTC
TRBJ2-7 | TRBV7-8 | - | - | CASSPRVPNSHYEQYF | TGTGCCAGCAGCCCCCGGGTCCCAAACTCCCACTACGAGCAGTACTTC
TRBJ2-7 | TRBV19 | - | - | CASRDRTAEQYF | TGTGCCAGTCGAGATAGGACTGCGGAGCAGTACTTC
TRBJ1-5 | TRBV25-1 | few | - | CASSTNGNSNQPQHF | TGTGCCAGCAGTACTAATGGAAATAGCAATCAGCCCCAGCATTTT
TRBJ2-7 | TRBV2 | - | TRBD1 | CASRQGAYEQYF | TGTGCCAGCCGACAGGGGGCTTACGAGCAGTACTTC
TRBJ2-7 | TRBV6-5 | - | - | CASSYGGSGYEQYF | TGTGCCAGCAGTTATGGGGGTAGCGGCTACGAGCAGTACTTC
TRBJ2-1 | TRBV27 | once | - | CASSPDLGLIIYNEQFF | TGTGCCAGCAGTCCGGACCTGGGACTGATCATCTACAATGAGCAGTTCTTC
TRBJ2-2 | TRBV2 | - | TRBD1 | CASRDHRGRAGELFF | TGTGCCAGCAGGGACCACAGGGGGCGCGCCGGGGAGCTGTTTTTT
TRBJ1-1 | TRBV9 | many | - | CASSVGENTEAFF | TGTGCCAGCAGCGTTGGTGAGAACACTGAAGCTTTCTTT
TRBJ2-7 | TRBV2 | - | - | CASSEAPGSSYEQYF | TGTGCCAGCAGTGAAGCTCCAGGGTCCTCCTACGAGCAGTACTTC
TRBJ2-1 | TRBV7-2 | once | - | CASSFDVGPYNEQFF | TGTGCCAGCAGCTTTGATGTGGGACCTTACAATGAGCAGTTCTTC